The 5 T cell receptor beta chains below were found in one sample sequenced in a study of T-cell reconstitution after alpha-beta-depleted transplantation in children. During its preparation, the TCRbeta library received unique molecular identifiers. TCRdb analysed the PCR reads with MiXCR anew, one entry per CDR3 protein. The repertoire consists of about 580,000 distinct CDR3 sequences, with over 20% occurring once and the leading ten covering 30% to 40%. The sample consisted of PBMCs, taken before TCRalphabeta/CD19-depleted stem cell transplant. Receptor source: a boy in the first two years of life with Wiskott-Aldrich syndrome, due to receive a stem cell transplant.

The chain links TRBV28 to TRBJ2-5; tentatively, D is TRBD1 (7 bases). In germline, CDR1 is MDHEN, CDR2 SYDVKM. The CDR3 covers 13 residues. V dropped 7 bases and J dropped 2 bases, with 11 bases sitting between them. This CDR3 is CASTQGGQETQYF. CDR3 bases: TGTGCCAGCACGCAGGGGGGTCAAGAGACCCAGTACTTC.

This clonotype was seen more than once but under ten times. This sequence joins TRBV10-3 and TRBJ2-7; D is possibly TRBD2 (5 bases). The CDR3 covers 15 residues. The germline V and J ends were trimmed by 0 bases and 6 bases, with 15 bases remaining between them. Germline V CDR1 and CDR2: ENHRY, SYGVKD. In DNA, the CDR3 is TGTGCCATCAGTGAGTCTCCCCGGGGTAGGATCGAGCAGTACTTC. Encoded protein: CAISESPRGRIEQYF.

The chain links TRBV9 to TRBJ2-7, with D possibly being TRBD1 or TRBD2 (6 bases each). The germline gives CDR1 SGDLS, CDR2 YYNGEE. The CDR3 contains 17 residues. Trimming shortened V by 4 bases and J by 3 bases, and 23 bases separated the two germline ends. The CDR3 here is CASSPGGGAGSGYEQYF. The CDR3 DNA sequence: TGTGCCAGCAGCCCCGGAGGGGGTGCGGGAAGCGGCTACGAGCAGTACTTC.

The V and J genes are TRBV10-3 and TRBJ1-5; 8 bases align to TRBD1. Germline CDR1 reads ENHRY; CDR2 reads SYGVKD. The trim removed 3 bases at V and 6 bases at J, leaving 4 bases unmatched. CDR3 size: 14 residues. CDR3: CAISEQGGGQPQHF. The CDR3 DNA is TGTGCCATCAGTGAACAGGGGGGCGGTCAGCCCCAGCATTTT.

V is TRBV5-1 and J is TRBJ2-1; 9 bases align to TRBD2. CDR1 SGHRS and CDR2 YFSETQ come from the germline V gene. This CDR3 comprises 16 residues. V trimming: 2 bases; J trimming: 2 bases; junction bases outside the gene matches: 5. The CDR3 nucleotides are TGCGCCAGCAGCTTAATAGCGGGAGCCACCTACAATGAGCAGTTCTTC. Its protein product is CASSLIAGATYNEQFF.